One and the same sample provided the 25 T cell receptor beta chains below, sequenced in a study of T cell responses to AZD1222 COVID-19 vaccine. The data were produced by immunoSEQ multiplex PCR, yet TCRdb's version contains in-frame clones alone and is incomplete. The profile shows 140,000 to 150,000 clones, around nine tenths of them singletons. The sequences come from peripheral blood, collected 28 days after the second AZD1222 dose. These receptors came from an adult who received the AZD1222 COVID-19 vaccine.

A word on this clone: At one end, the junction sequence differs from germline, possibly due to a read error. The chain recombines TRBV7-8 with TRBJ2-3; D is possibly TRBD1 (6 bases). This CDR3 is built from 14 residues. Germline V gene sequence: CDR1 SGHVS, CDR2 FQNEAQ. Written as DNA, the CDR3 is TGTGCCAGCAACTTACAGGGACCCACAGATACGCAGTATTTT. Amino acid sequence: CASNLQGPTDTQYF.

This clone has just a few counts. V gene TRBV6-5 combines with J gene TRBJ1-1; tentatively, D is TRBD1 (6 bases). Germline CDR1 reads MNHEY; CDR2 reads SVGAGI. CDR3 length: 13 residues. With 6 bases removed from V and 3 bases from J, the gap between germline ends came to 11 bases. CDR3 nucleotides: TGTGCCAGCAGGACAGGTAAGGACACTGAAGCTTTCTTT. As protein: CASRTGKDTEAFF.

This sequence joins TRBV3-1 (or the pseudogene TRBV3-2) and TRBJ1-6, with D possibly TRBD1 on 5 matching bases. Trimming took 4 bases from V and 7 from J, leaving 14 bases between them. The CDR3 is 15 residues long. The germline V gene has CDR1 LGHDT and CDR2 YNNKEL (reference sequence). The CDR3 DNA sequence: TGTGCCAGCAGCCCCCGAGGGACGGGCAATTCACCCCTCCACTTT. It specifies CASSPRGTGNSPLHF.

This clone appeared once. V is TRBV9 and J is TRBJ2-6; a possible D gene is TRBD2 (5 bases). The CDR3 is made up of 15 amino acids. V was pared by 3 bases and J by 0 bases, with 7 bases between. The germline V gene has CDR1 SGDLS and CDR2 YYNGEE. CDR3 residues: CASSERGSGANVLTF. In DNA form, the CDR3 reads TGTGCCAGCAGCGAACGGGGCTCTGGGGCCAACGTCCTGACTTTC. The full variable domain, with the rest looked up from reference TRBV9 and TRBJ2-6, is DSGVTQTPKHLITATGQRVTLRCSPRSGDLSVYWYQQSLDQGLQFLIQYYNGEERAKGNILERFSAQQFPDLHSELNLSSLELGDSALYFCASSERGSGANVLTFGAGSRLTVL.

CDR3 in DNA: TGTGCCAGTAGTATACGCAGCCGCACCGGGGAGCTGTTTTTT. Its translation: CASSIRSRTGELFF. The chain carries TRBV19 and TRBJ2-2; no clear D gene. V gave up 2 bases and J gave up 4 bases, with 8 bases separating them. Germline CDR1 LNHDA, CDR2 SQIVND (reference sequence). This CDR3 comprises 14 residues.

V and J are TRBV5-1 and TRBJ1-5; no reliable D call. Germline V lookup: CDR1 SGHRS, CDR2 YFSETQ. The CDR3 contains 13 residues. Trimming removed 0 bases at V and 5 bases at J, with 6 bases between. In nucleotides, the CDR3 is TGCGCCAGCAGCTTGGACGTCGATCAGCCCCAGCATTTT. Protein sequence: CASSLDVDQPQHF.

J is TRBJ1-2 and V is TRBV3-1 (or the pseudogene TRBV3-2), with 7 bases identical to TRBD1. The CDR3 spans 14 residues. Germline CDR1 LGHDT, CDR2 YNNKEL (reference sequence). V shed 4 bases and J 5 bases; nucleotides not matched to a gene: 7. CDR3 sequence reads: CASSPDRDLYGYTF. CDR3 DNA sequence: TGTGCCAGCAGCCCCGACAGGGACCTATATGGCTACACCTTC.

The CDR3 bases are TGTGCCAGCAGCTACAGGGAAAACTATGGCTACACCTTC. This gives the protein CASSYRENYGYTF. The rearrangement links TRBV3-1 (or the pseudogene TRBV3-2) to TRBJ1-2; a possible D gene is TRBD1 (6 bases). The CDR3 totals 13 residues. CDR1 LGHDT and CDR2 YNNKEL come from the germline V gene (reference sequence). The V gene lost 5 bases and the J gene lost 2 bases, with 9 bases spanning the gap.

The chain employs TRBV7-9 and TRBJ2-7, with TRBD2 identical over 9 bases. The CDR3 is 14 amino acids. CDR1 SEHNR and CDR2 FQNEAQ come from the germline V gene (reference sequence). V was pared by 3 bases and J by 6 bases, with 6 bases of the junction left unmatched. The CDR3 DNA is TGTGCCAGCAGCTTGGCTAGCGGGATTGGCGAGCAGTACTTC. It specifies CASSLASGIGEQYF.

The genes are TRBV7-2 and TRBJ2-1, with D hard to call. The CDR3 is 15 residues long. The V gene lost 7 bases and the J gene lost 7 bases, with 20 bases spanning the gap. The V gene's germline CDR1 is SGHTA and CDR2 FQGNSA. The CDR3 nucleotides read TGTGCCAGCACCCCTTCCCCCGTGGCTGGGAATGAGCAGTTCTTC. Translation gives CASTPSPVAGNEQFF.

This chain joins TRBV6-4 and TRBJ2-1; 8 positions match TRBD1. V lost 5 bases and J lost 9; bases outside the gene matches: 12. Germline CDR1 and CDR2: MRHNA and SNTAGT. The CDR3 has 15 residues. For the CDR3, the DNA is TGTGCCAGCAGTCCCGGGACAGGACTTCACGGTGAGCAGTTCTTC. Translation gives CASSPGTGLHGEQFF.

The chain combines TRBV7-9 with TRBJ1-1; tentatively, D is TRBD1 (6 bases). Trimming removed 2 bases at V and 6 bases at J, with 13 bases between. The CDR3 is made up of 14 amino acids. Germline V gene data show CDR1 as SEHNR and CDR2 as FQNEAQ (reference sequence). CDR3 nucleotides: TGTGCCAGCAGCTTATTTACAGGGTTACCTGAAGCTTTCTTT. It translates to CASSLFTGLPEAFF.

The V and J genes are TRBV28 and TRBJ2-3; 11 bases match TRBD2. Germline CDR1 reads MDHEN; CDR2 reads SYDVKM. Trimming cost V 5 bases and J 5 bases; bases outside gene matches: 3. This CDR3 has 14 residues. The chain's CDR3 is CASSPGTSGDTQYF. The CDR3 DNA is TGTGCCAGCAGTCCCGGGACTAGCGGAGATACGCAGTATTTT. The variable domain in full, with the rest retrieved from reference TRBV28 and TRBJ2-3, is DVKVTQSSRYLVKRTGEKVFLECVQDMDHENMFWYRQDPGLGLRLIYFSYDVKMKEKGDIPEGYSVSREKKERFSLILESASTNQTSMYLCASSPGTSGDTQYFGPGTRLTVL.

This chain links TRBV12-3 or TRBV12-4 with TRBJ2-3; D is possibly TRBD1 (6 bases). CDR3 length equals 13 residues. With 5 bases removed from V and 2 bases from J, the gap between germline ends came to 8 bases. The CDR3 is CASSQGNTDTQYF. CDR3 nucleotide sequence: TGTGCCAGCAGTCAGGGGAACACAGATACGCAGTATTTT.

In nucleotides, the CDR3 is TGTGCCAGCAGCCTCCTCCTGGGGGGTATGAACACTGAAGCTTTCTTT. Protein product: CASSLLLGGMNTEAFF. This chain uses TRBV11-2 with TRBJ1-1; TRBD1 might be the D (5 bases). V was pared by 5 bases and J by 0 bases, with 16 bases between. In germline, CDR1 is SGHAT, CDR2 FQNNGV. The CDR3 extends over 16 amino acids.

The genes are TRBV6-2 or TRBV6-3 and TRBJ2-7, with unresolved D. Germline assignment: CDR1 MNHEY and CDR2 SVGEGT. The ends were cut back, 6 bases at V and 3 bases at J, with 21 bases in the middle. The CDR3 runs 16 residues. CDR3 coding DNA: TGTGCCAGCAGCAACCGCTTGGCAGGACCCCTCTACGAGCAGTACTTC. Encoded protein: CASSNRLAGPLYEQYF.

This chain links TRBV10-2 with TRBJ1-3, with D possibly matching TRBD1 (6 bases). V was cut by 2 bases and J by 0 bases, with 14 bases left in between. Germline V lookup: CDR1 WSHSY, CDR2 SAAADI. The CDR3 covers 17 residues. CDR3 DNA sequence: TGCGCCAGCAGTGAGATTGGGGGCAGGAGCTCTGGAAACACCATATATTTT. Translated: CASSEIGGRSSGNTIYF.

The chain links TRBV27 to TRBJ2-7; either TRBD1 or TRBD2 may supply D (6 bases each). Trimming shortened V by 11 bases and J by 2 bases, and 19 bases separated the two germline ends. Looked up from germline, CDR1 is MNHEY and CDR2 is SMNVEV (reference sequence). There are 14 residues in the CDR3. The CDR3 DNA reads as TGTGCCGGGGGAGGTACAGGGCTGCCCTACGAGCAGTACTTC. Amino acids: CAGGGTGLPYEQYF.

The V and J genes are TRBV4-2 and TRBJ2-7; a possible D gene is TRBD2 (6 bases). Trimming removed 4 bases from V and 5 bases from J, with 6 bases in between. The germline CDR1 and CDR2 sequences are LGHNA and YNFKEQ. The CDR3 is 11 amino acids. The CDR3 coding sequence is TGTGCCAGCAGCCGGGGGGACGAGCAGTACTTC. Translated, it gives CASSRGDEQYF.

The chain is built from TRBV4-3 and TRBJ2-1; D is perhaps TRBD2 (6 bases). CDR3 length: 16 amino acids. Per germline, CDR1 LGHNA and CDR2 YSLEER. Trimming cost V 0 bases and J 8 bases, with 17 bases left between them. The CDR3 sequence is CASSQDGTRFRDEQFF. The CDR3, as DNA: TGCGCCAGCAGCCAAGATGGGACTCGGTTTAGGGATGAGCAGTTCTTC.

The CDR3 loop reads CASSLGTIQPQHF. DNA for the CDR3: TGTGCCAGCAGCTTGGGTACCATTCAGCCCCAGCATTTT. This chain connects TRBV5-6 to TRBJ1-5; no clear D gene. The length of the CDR3 is 13 residues. Germline loops: CDR1 SGHDT, CDR2 YYEEEE. Between the trimmed V and J ends, which lost 0 bases and 6 bases, there was a span of 7 bases.

The chain has TRBV19 and TRBJ2-7; 10 bases map to TRBD1. This CDR3 region has 15 residues. The V segment lost 5 bases and the J segment 4 bases; nucleotides outside the gene matches: 8. The germline CDR1 and CDR2 sequences are LNHDA and SQIVND (reference sequence). The CDR3: CASSRIGTGAYEQYF. The CDR3, as DNA: TGTGCCAGTAGTCGCATCGGGACAGGGGCTTACGAGCAGTACTTC.

This clone came up once. The gene calls are TRBV28 and TRBJ2-7, with D maybe TRBD2 (6 bases). The CDR3 has 14 amino acids. Germline V gene data show CDR1 as MDHEN and CDR2 as SYDVKM. The V and J ends lost 4 bases and 0 bases respectively, with 10 bases between them. The CDR3 sequence: CASSSIAVSYEQYF. DNA for the CDR3: TGTGCCAGCAGTTCCATAGCGGTCTCCTACGAGCAGTACTTC. The complete variable domain, with remaining parts taken from reference TRBV28 and TRBJ2-7, reads DVKVTQSSRYLVKRTGEKVFLECVQDMDHENMFWYRQDPGLGLRLIYFSYDVKMKEKGDIPEGYSVSREKKERFSLILESASTNQTSMYLCASSSIAVSYEQYFGPGTRLTVT.

The V gene is TRBV7-6, the J gene TRBJ1-5; unclear D gene. The germline V and J ends were trimmed by 5 bases and 4 bases, with 15 bases remaining between them. Germline V lookup: CDR1 SGHVS, CDR2 FNYEAQ. The length of the CDR3 is 15 residues. CDR3 amino acids: CASSPHPAGNQPQHF. CDR3 DNA sequence: TGTGCCAGCAGCCCCCACCCGGCTGGGAATCAGCCCCAGCATTTT.

The chain links TRBV6-5 to TRBJ2-3; 9 bases line up with TRBD1. The CDR3 consists of 14 residues. Germline CDR1 is MNHEY and CDR2 is SVGAGI. V lost 8 bases and J lost 2; bases outside the gene matches: 5. The CDR3 spells CASDRDRATDTQYF. DNA for the CDR3: TGTGCCAGCGACCGGGACAGGGCCACAGATACGCAGTATTTT.